Sequencing of this T cell receptor (beta chain) was carried out in a study of blood T cell repertoires in COVID-19. In germline, CDR1 is SGHRS, CDR2 YFSETQ. V lost 5 bases to trimming and J lost 6 bases; unmatched junction nucleotides: 4. The CDR3 contains 12 residues. Per the authors' pipeline: Amplified reference gene primers provided the basis for estimating nucleated cell counts. TCRdb's copy holds only in-frame clones and misses some; the assay was immunoSEQ multiplex PCR. The V and J calls and clone size come from that table; D and trimming were worked out from the DNA. The table shows under 350,000 clones, with 80% to 90% occurring only once.

This clonotype was sampled from a woman aged 70 to 79 with acute or convalescent COVID-19. The sample comprised peripheral blood. This chain joins TRBV5-1 and TRBJ1-2; 7 bases map to TRBD1. CDR3 amino acids: CASSPGGDGYTF. CDR3 nucleotides: TGCGCCAGCAGTCCAGGGGGAGATGGCTACACCTTC.